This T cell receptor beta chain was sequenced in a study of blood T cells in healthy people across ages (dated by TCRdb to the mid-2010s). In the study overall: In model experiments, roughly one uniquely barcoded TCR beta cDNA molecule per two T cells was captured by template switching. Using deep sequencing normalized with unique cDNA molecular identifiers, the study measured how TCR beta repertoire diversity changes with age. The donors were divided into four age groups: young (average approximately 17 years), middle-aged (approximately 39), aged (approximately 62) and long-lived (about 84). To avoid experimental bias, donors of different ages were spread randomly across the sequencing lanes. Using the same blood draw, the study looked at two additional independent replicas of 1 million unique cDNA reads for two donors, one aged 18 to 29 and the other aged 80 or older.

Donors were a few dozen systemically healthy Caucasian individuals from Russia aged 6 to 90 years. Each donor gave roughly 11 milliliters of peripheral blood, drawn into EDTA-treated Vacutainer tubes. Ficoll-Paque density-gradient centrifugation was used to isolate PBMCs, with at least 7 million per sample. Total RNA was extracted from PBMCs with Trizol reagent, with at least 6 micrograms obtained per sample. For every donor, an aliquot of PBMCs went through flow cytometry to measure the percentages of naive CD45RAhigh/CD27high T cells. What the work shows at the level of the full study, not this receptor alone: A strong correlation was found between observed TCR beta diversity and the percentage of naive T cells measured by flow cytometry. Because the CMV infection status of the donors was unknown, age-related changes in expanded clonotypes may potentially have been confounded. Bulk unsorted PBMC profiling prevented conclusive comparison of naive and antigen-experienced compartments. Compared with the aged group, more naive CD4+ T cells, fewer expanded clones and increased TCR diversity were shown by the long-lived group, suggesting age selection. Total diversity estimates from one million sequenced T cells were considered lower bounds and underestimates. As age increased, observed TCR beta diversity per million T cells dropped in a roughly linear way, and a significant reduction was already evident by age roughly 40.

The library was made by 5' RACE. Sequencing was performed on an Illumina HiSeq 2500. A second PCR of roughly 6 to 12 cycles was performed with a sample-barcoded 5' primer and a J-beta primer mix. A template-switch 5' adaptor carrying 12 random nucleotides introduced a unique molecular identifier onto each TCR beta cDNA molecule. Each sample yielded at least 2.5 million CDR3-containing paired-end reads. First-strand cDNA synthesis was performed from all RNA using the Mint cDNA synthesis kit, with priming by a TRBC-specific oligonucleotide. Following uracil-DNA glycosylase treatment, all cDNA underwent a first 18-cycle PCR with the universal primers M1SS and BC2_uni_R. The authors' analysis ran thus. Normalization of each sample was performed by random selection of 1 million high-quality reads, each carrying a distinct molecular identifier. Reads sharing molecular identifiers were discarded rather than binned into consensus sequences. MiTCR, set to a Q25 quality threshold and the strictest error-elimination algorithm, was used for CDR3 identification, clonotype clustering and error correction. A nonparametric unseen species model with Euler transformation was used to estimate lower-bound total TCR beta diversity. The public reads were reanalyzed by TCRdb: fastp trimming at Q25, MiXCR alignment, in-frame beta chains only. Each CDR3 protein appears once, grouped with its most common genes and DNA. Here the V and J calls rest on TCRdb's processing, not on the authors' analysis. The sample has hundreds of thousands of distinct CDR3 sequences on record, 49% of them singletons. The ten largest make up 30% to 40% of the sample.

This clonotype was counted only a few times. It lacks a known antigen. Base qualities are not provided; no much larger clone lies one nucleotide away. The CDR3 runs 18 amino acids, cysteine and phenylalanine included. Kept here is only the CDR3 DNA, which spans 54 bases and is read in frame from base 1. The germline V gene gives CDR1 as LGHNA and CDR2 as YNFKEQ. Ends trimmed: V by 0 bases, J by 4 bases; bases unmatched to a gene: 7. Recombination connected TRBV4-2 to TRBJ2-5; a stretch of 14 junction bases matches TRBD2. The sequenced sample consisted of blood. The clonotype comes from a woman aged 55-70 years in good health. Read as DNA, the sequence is TGTGCCAGCAGCCAAGATCTCCTGACTAGCGGGAGGGTAGAGACCCAGTACTTC. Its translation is CASSQDLLTSGRVETQYF.